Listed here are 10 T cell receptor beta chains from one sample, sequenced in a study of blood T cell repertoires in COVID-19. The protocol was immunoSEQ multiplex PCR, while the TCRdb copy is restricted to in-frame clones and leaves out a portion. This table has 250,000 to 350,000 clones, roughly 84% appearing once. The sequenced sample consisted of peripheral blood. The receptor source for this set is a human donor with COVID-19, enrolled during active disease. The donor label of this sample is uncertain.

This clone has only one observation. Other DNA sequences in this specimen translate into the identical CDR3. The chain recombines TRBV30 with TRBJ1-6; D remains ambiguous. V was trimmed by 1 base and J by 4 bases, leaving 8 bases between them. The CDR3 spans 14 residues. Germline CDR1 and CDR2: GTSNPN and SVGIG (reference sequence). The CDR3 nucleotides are TGTGCCTGGAGTGCGTCCAGGTATAATTCACCCCTCCACTTT. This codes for CAWSASRYNSPLHF.

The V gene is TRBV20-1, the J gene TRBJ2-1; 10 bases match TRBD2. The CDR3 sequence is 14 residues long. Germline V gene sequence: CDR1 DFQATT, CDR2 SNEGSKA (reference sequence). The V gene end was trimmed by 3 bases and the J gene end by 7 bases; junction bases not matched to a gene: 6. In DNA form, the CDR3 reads TGCAGTGCTAGTGAGCGGGAGGGCATAAATGAGCAGTTCTTC. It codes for CSASEREGINEQFF.

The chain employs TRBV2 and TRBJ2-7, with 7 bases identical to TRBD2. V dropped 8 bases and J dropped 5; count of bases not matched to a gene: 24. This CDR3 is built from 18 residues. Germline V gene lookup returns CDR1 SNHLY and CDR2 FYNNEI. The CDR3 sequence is CASLGPMGGSGFLDEQYF. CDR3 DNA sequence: TGTGCCAGCCTGGGCCCTATGGGCGGGAGTGGTTTCTTGGACGAGCAGTACTTC.

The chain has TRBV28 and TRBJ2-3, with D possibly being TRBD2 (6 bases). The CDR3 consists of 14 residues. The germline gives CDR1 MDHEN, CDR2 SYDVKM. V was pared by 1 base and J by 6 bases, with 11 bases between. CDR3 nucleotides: TGTGCCAGCAGTTTATCCGGGGGTCCGGATACGCAGTATTTT. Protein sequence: CASSLSGGPDTQYF.

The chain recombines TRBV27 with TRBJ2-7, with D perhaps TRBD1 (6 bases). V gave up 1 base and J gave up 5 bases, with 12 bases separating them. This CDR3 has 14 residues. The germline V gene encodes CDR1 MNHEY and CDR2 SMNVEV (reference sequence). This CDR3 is CASSLYPRGNEQYF. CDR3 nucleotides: TGTGCCAGCAGTTTATATCCCAGGGGCAACGAGCAGTACTTC.

The CDR3 DNA is TGTGCCAGCACTTCCCGGGGGGGCCAGCGCGCTCAGCCCCAGCATTTT. Translated, it gives CASTSRGGQRAQPQHF. This chain links TRBV27 with TRBJ1-5, with D tentatively TRBD1 (6 bases). Trimming pared 7 bases from V and 6 bases from J, leaving 22 bases between. CDR1 is MNHEY, CDR2 SMNVEV, per germline (reference sequence). The length of the CDR3 is 16 residues.

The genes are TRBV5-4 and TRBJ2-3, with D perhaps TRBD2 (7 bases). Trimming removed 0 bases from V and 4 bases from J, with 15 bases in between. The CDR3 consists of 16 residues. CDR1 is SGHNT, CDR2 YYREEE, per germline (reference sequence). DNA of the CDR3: TGTGCCAGCAGCTTGGTCCGGGGGGCAGAAGCAGATACGCAGTATTTT. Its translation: CASSLVRGAEADTQYF.

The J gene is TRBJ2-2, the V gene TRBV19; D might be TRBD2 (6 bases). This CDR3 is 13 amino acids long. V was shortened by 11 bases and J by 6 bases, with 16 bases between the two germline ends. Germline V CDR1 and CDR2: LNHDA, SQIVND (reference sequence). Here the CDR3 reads CAGGTFRAGELFF. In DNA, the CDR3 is TGTGCCGGGGGGACGTTTCGCGCCGGGGAGCTGTTTTTT.

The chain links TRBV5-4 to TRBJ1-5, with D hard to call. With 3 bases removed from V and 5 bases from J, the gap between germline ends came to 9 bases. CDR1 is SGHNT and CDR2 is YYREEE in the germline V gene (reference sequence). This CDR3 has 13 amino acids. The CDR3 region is CASSSDSDQPQHF. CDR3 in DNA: TGTGCCAGCAGCTCCGACTCCGATCAGCCCCAGCATTTT.

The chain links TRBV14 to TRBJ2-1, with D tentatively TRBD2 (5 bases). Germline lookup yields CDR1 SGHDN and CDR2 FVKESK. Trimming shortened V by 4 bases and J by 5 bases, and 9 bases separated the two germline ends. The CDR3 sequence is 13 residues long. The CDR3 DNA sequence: TGTGCCAGCAGCCTGGGGAGTAACAATGAGCAGTTCTTC. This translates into CASSLGSNNEQFF. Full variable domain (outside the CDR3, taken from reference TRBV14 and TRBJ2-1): EAGVTQFPSHSVIEKGQTVTLRCDPISGHDNLYWYRRVMGKEIKFLLHFVKESKQDESGMPNNRFLAERTGGTYSTLKVQPAELEDSGVYFCASSLGSNNEQFFGPGTRLTVL.